This TCR beta chain was observed in a study of blood T cell repertoires in COVID-19. Whole-study context: T cells, B-cell-depleted T cells, or PBMCs provided the cDNA or gDNA that served as material.

This clone was seen more than once but under ten times. In the study's own analysis: Reference gene primer amplification yielded estimated nucleated cell counts. The repertoire was sequenced with immunoSEQ multiplex PCR; TCRdb's copy has only in-frame clones and lacks some. V and J calls and clone size are copied from that table; D and trimming were computed from the DNA. Counted here are under 300,000 clones, around 85% occurring once; the ten biggest clones make up approximately 6.3%. Per the germline V gene, CDR1 is SNHLY and CDR2 is FYNNEI. The CDR3 runs 15 residues. V was trimmed by 2 bases and J by 6 bases, leaving 17 bases between them.

The material sequenced was peripheral blood. The V and J genes are TRBV2 and TRBJ2-7; D gene ambiguous. The sequence was obtained from an older woman with active or convalescent COVID-19. DNA of the CDR3: TGTGCCAGCAGTGAATTGGCAAACCCCCTTCCCGAGCAGTACTTC. Translation: CASSELANPLPEQYF.